Here is one TCR beta chain with its context. This receptor's antigen is unknown. Base qualities were left out, and no much larger clone turns up one base away. Sequences SGDLS (CDR1) and YYNGEE (CDR2) are obtained from the germline V gene. V sheds 0 bases and J sheds 4 bases, leaving 10 bases between their ends. From the cysteine through the phenylalanine, the CDR3 covers 14 amino acids. Kept here is only the CDR3 DNA, which spans 42 bases and is read in frame from base 1. Healthy HIV-negative adults with no recently reported acute infections or vaccinations were included as donors. Every donor was a Caucasian adult residing in Nashville, Tennessee, USA. Magnetic negative selection was used to enrich CD4+ T cells, after which naive cells were positively selected on CD45RA and the negative fraction became the memory subset. Blood was collected by leukapheresis, and PBMCs were isolated by Ficoll-Histopaque density gradient centrifugation and then cryopreserved in liquid nitrogen vapor phase. Purity and quantity of every magnetically sorted T cell population were checked by analytical flow cytometry. From each sorted fraction, genomic DNA was isolated and quantified by UV absorbance on a Nanodrop 2000c.

Using the deep immunoSEQ assay, TCR CDR3 regions were amplified from genomic DNA by multiplex PCR. For each cell subset, the extracted genomic DNA was distributed evenly across all wells of several immunoSEQ 96-well plates, and each plate served as one replicate. For sorted subsets, around 0.2 ug genomic DNA, equal to tens of thousands of T cell genomes, was loaded into each replicate PCR. Purified libraries were measured with a Qubit 3.0 fluorometer, size-checked on a Bioanalyzer 2100, and measured again with the KAPA Library Quantification kit. Every immunoSEQ 96-well plate was sequenced on a dedicated single-read 150-cycle Illumina NextSeq 550 flow cell. The original methods were these. The immunoSEQ output contained only junctional sequences without quality scores, so filtering could not match that applied to full-length reads. To assign V/J genes and CDR3, sequences were annotated using PyIR, a Python wrapper for IgBLAST v1.9, with IMGT germline references. Any read was removed if the V/J assignment was weak (E-value above 1e-6), the CDR3 was missing, or the read contained stop codons, out-of-frame junctions, or ambiguous translated residues. V3J clonotypes were defined as sequences sharing an identical inferred V gene, J gene, and CDR3 amino acid sequence. Percentage overlap between repertoires was calculated by dividing the number of shared unique clonotypes by the size of the smaller repertoire. Repertoire richness was assessed with RTK rarefaction, the Chao1 estimator, and Recon v2.1 estimates of unobserved clonotypes. OLGA was used to compute generation probabilities for all TCRbeta clonotypes that the gDNA method yielded from a few donors. The table comes from immuneACCESS by way of TCRdb, which keeps in-frame sequences with V and J called. Part of the clones is missing from these tables; in studies checked, under half for an unresolved V gene and the rest for unknown reasons. V and J calls plus clone size are reproduced from that table; the DNA served to infer D and trimming. The sample contains more than 1.2 million clones, roughly 98.5% of them found a single time. The ten largest clones represent under 0.45% of the sample.

This specimen belongs to a study of shared clonotypes between healthy human individuals (dated by TCRdb to the early 2020s). About the full investigation: The cohort included three men and a couple of women between 18 and 49 years of age. For each donor, CD4 naive and CD4 memory were each run on three plates, CD8 naive on two plates, and CD8 memory on one plate. Blood TCR repertoires of several healthy adults were deeply sequenced to estimate repertoire size and the extent of clonotype sharing between individuals. To increase sequencing depth and limit assay-specific biases, TCR repertoire library preparation and sequencing were carried out by different laboratories using diverse techniques. Each donor's leukapheresis produced roughly between roughly 0.85 and 9 billion PBMCs. The full study reports these points: Larger estimated clonotype richness was generally found for naive subsets than for memory subsets. Higher generation probabilities were observed for clonotypes shared by all four sorted-subset donors than for non-shared clonotypes. When a few donors were compared, the shared fraction of clonotypes was approximately 5% for naive CD4, roughly 3.3% for naive CD8, 2.3% for memory CD4, and 0.4% for memory CD8. Based on pairwise subsampling, the degree of clonotype sharing among donors was expected to be affected by sequencing depth. Sampling was limited to blood, and TCR repertoires in tissue likely differ from TCR repertoires in blood. Because the study included only a small number of donors, the genetic and exposure-history diversity represented was limited. Even with the large sequencing depth, rarefaction of the sorted-subset datasets indicated that sequencing was incomplete.

The sequencing input was naive CD4+ T cells sorted from blood. Per the publication, the cell subset or site label means: CD45RA+ positively selected. This receptor was identified in a man aged 25-45 years in good health. The chain is made from TRBV9 and TRBJ1-2, with an unclear D gene assignment. The CDR3 amino acid sequence is: CASSVEPTVYGYTF. Read as DNA, the sequence is TGTGCCAGCAGCGTAGAACCCACTGTCTATGGCTACACCTTC. With the rest looked up from the reference TRBV9 and TRBJ1-2 genes rather than sequenced, the full variable domain is DSGVTQTPKHLITATGQRVTLRCSPRSGDLSVYWYQQSLDQGLQFLIQYYNGEERAKGNILERFSAQQFPDLHSELNLSSLELGDSALYFCASSVEPTVYGYTFGSGTRLTVV.